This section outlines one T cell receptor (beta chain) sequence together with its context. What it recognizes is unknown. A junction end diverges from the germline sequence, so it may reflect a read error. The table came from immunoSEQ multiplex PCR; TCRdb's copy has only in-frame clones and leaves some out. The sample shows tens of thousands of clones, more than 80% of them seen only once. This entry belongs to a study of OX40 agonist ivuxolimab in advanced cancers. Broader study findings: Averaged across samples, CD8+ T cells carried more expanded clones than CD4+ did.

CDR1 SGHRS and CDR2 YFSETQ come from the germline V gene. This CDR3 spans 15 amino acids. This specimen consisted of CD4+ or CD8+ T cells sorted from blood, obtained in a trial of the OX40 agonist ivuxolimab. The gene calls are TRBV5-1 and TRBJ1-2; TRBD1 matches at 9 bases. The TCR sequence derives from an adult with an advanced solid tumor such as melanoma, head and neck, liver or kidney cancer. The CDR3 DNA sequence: TGCGCCAGCAGCCGACCGGGACAGGGTAACGATGGCTACACCTTC. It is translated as CASSRPGQGNDGYTF.